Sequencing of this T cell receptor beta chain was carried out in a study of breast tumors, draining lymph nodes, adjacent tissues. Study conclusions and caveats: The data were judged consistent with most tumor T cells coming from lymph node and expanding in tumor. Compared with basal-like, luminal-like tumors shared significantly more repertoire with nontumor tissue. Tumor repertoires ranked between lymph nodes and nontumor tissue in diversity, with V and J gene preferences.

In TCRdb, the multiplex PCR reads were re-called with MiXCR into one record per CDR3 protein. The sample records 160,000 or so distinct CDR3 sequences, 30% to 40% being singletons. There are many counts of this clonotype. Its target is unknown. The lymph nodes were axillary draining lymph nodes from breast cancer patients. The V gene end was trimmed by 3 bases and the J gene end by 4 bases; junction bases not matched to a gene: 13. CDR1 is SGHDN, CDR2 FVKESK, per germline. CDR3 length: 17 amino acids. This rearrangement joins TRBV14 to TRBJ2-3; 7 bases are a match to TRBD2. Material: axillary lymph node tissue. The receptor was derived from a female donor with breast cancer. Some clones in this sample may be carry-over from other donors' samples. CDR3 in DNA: TGTGCCAGCAGCCAGGCATCGGGACTATCGAGGGCAGATACGCAGTATTTT. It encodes CASSQASGLSRADTQYF.